This is a list of T cell receptor beta chains from one sample in a study of blood T cell repertoires in COVID-19. The data were produced by immunoSEQ multiplex PCR, yet TCRdb's version contains in-frame clones alone and is incomplete. This table has tens of thousands of clones, roughly nine tenths appearing once. Sequences were obtained from peripheral blood. All receptors come from a man over 45 with active COVID-19. Both conserved end residues are part of each CDR3. Fields, in order: CDR3 DNA, CDR3 protein, CDR3 length, clone size, D gene, V gene, J gene. The D gene is left open where the match is weak. Clone size, where shown, is once, few, many, or a class for clones that have expanded.

DNA: TGTGCCAGCAGCTTAGACAGGGGAGATGGCTACACCTTC; CDR3: CASSLDRGDGYTF; length: 13; size: .; D: TRBD1; V: TRBV7-2; J: TRBJ1-2
DNA: TGTGCCAGCAGCTCATACACACAGGGAGATGAAGCTTTCTTT; CDR3: CASSSYTQGDEAFF; length: 14; size: .; D: .; V: TRBV7-9; J: TRBJ1-1
DNA: TGCGCCAGCAGCCAAGATCGTTTCACCCGGGAACACTATGGCTACACCTTC; CDR3: CASSQDRFTREHYGYTF; length: 17; size: .; D: .; V: TRBV4-1; J: TRBJ1-2
DNA: TGCGCCAGCAGTGAGCACAGATTGGGTTCACCCCTCCACTTT; CDR3: CASSEHRLGSPLHF; length: 14; size: .; D: .; V: TRBV10-1; J: TRBJ1-6
DNA: TGTGCCAGCAGCCATGATAGACAGGGGGGCTCCTACGAGCAGTACTTC; CDR3: CASSHDRQGGSYEQYF; length: 16; size: .; D: TRBD1; V: TRBV4-2; J: TRBJ2-7
DNA: TGTGCCAGCAGCTTGACCCAGGGGGCGTACGAGCAGTACTTC; CDR3: CASSLTQGAYEQYF; length: 14; size: medium-sized; D: TRBD1; V: TRBV5-4; J: TRBJ2-7
DNA: TGTGCCAGCAGCGTAGTTGGCAGGGGGACAGATACGCAGTATTTT; CDR3: CASSVVGRGTDTQYF; length: 15; size: .; D: TRBD1; V: TRBV9; J: TRBJ2-3
DNA: TGCGCCAGCAGCTTGGGTTCTGCGAGCGCCGGGGAGCTGTTTTTT; CDR3: CASSLGSASAGELFF; length: 15; size: .; D: .; V: TRBV5-1; J: TRBJ2-2
DNA: TGTGCCAGTAGTTGGGAGTTCGAAGAGACCCAGTACTTC; CDR3: CASSWEFEETQYF; length: 13; size: .; D: .; V: TRBV19; J: TRBJ2-5
DNA: TGTGCCAGCAGCCAAGCGGACAGGGGTGACTATGGCTACACCTTC; CDR3: CASSQADRGDYGYTF; length: 15; size: once; D: TRBD1; V: TRBV4-2; J: TRBJ1-2
DNA: TGTGCCAGCAGTGAAGCGGGACAAGTGGGCTACACCTTC; CDR3: CASSEAGQVGYTF; length: 13; size: .; D: .; V: TRBV2; J: TRBJ1-2
DNA: TGTGCCAGCAGCTTTGGAGGATACTCTGGAAACACCATATATTTT; CDR3: CASSFGGYSGNTIYF; length: 15; size: .; D: .; V: TRBV5-6; J: TRBJ1-3
DNA: TGCGCCAGCAGCCCGGGACAGGGGCCCCAATATGGCTACACCTTC; CDR3: CASSPGQGPQYGYTF; length: 15; size: .; D: TRBD1; V: TRBV5-1; J: TRBJ1-2
DNA: TGCGCCAGCAGTGGGACTAGCGGGAGTAGGCATGAGCAGTTCTTC; CDR3: CASSGTSGSRHEQFF; length: 15; size: .; D: TRBD2; V: TRBV10-1; J: TRBJ2-1
DNA: TGTGCCTGGAATACAGGGGACTCTGGGGCCAACGTCCTGACTTTC; CDR3: CAWNTGDSGANVLTF; length: 15; size: once; D: TRBD1; V: TRBV30; J: TRBJ2-6
DNA: TGCGCCAGCAGCTCCTCGACAGGGGGGTCCAGCTCACCCCTCCACTTT; CDR3: CASSSSTGGSSSPLHF; length: 16; size: .; D: TRBD1; V: TRBV5-1; J: TRBJ1-6
DNA: TGTGCCAGCAGCGGGGGGCGACACAACTCTTATGAGCAGTTCTTC; CDR3: CASSGGRHNSYEQFF; length: 15; size: once; D: .; V: TRBV2; J: TRBJ2-1
DNA: TGTGCCAGCAGCTTAGCTGTGAATTCACCCCTCCACTTT; CDR3: CASSLAVNSPLHF; length: 13; size: .; D: .; V: TRBV11-3; J: TRBJ1-6
DNA: TGTGCCAGCAGCAACCGGGACAGGGCCTCCTACGAGCAGTACTTC; CDR3: CASSNRDRASYEQYF; length: 15; size: .; D: .; V: TRBV21-1; J: TRBJ2-7
DNA: TGTGCCAGCGGGCGGGCAGGTTGGGATTCACCCCTCCACTTT; CDR3: CASGRAGWDSPLHF; length: 14; size: .; D: .; V: TRBV27; J: TRBJ1-6
DNA: TGTGCCAGCAGGTACCGGGACAGGGAGGATACGCAGTATTTT; CDR3: CASRYRDREDTQYF; length: 14; size: once; D: TRBD1; V: TRBV27; J: TRBJ2-3
DNA: TGTGCCAGCAGCCTAAGACTAGCTGGGGTAGAGACCCAGTACTTC; CDR3: CASSLRLAGVETQYF; length: 15; size: .; D: TRBD2; V: TRBV7-9; J: TRBJ2-5
DNA: TGTGCCAGCAGCCAAGTGCAGGGGTGGGTTGAGCAGTTCTTC; CDR3: CASSQVQGWVEQFF; length: 14; size: .; D: .; V: TRBV3-1/TRBV3-2; J: TRBJ2-1
DNA: TGTGCCAGCTCAGCCGGGACAAACTCCTACGAGCAGTACTTC; CDR3: CASSAGTNSYEQYF; length: 14; size: .; D: .; V: TRBV18; J: TRBJ2-7
DNA: TGTGCCAGCTCGCCGGGACAAACTGAAGCTTTCTTT; CDR3: CASSPGQTEAFF; length: 12; size: .; D: .; V: TRBV18; J: TRBJ1-1
DNA: TGTGCCAGCAGCTTGGGGGCTAACACTGAAGCTTTCTTT; CDR3: CASSLGANTEAFF; length: 13; size: .; D: .; V: TRBV5-5; J: TRBJ1-1
DNA: TGTGCCATCAGTGAGTCGATCGGGAGTGCGGGGGATACGCAGTATTTT; CDR3: CAISESIGSAGDTQYF; length: 16; size: .; D: .; V: TRBV10-3; J: TRBJ2-3
DNA: TGCGCCAGCAGCCCCCAGGGGCTGAACACTGAAGCTTTCTTT; CDR3: CASSPQGLNTEAFF; length: 14; size: .; D: .; V: TRBV5-1; J: TRBJ1-1
DNA: TGTGCCAGCTCACCCTACCAGGGGGCTACTGAAGCTTTCTTT; CDR3: CASSPYQGATEAFF; length: 14; size: .; D: TRBD1; V: TRBV18; J: TRBJ1-1
DNA: TGTGCCATCAGTGCTCGGGCAGGGGCTTTAGAGACCCAGTACTTC; CDR3: CAISARAGALETQYF; length: 15; size: .; D: .; V: TRBV10-3; J: TRBJ2-5
DNA: TGTGCTAGTGGTTCGGGGTCCGAGCAGTACTTC; CDR3: CASGSGSEQYF; length: 11; size: .; D: .; V: TRBV12-5; J: TRBJ2-7
DNA: TGTGCCAGCAGCGTAGGGTTCAGGACTAGTCCTGAGCAGTTCTTC; CDR3: CASSVGFRTSPEQFF; length: 15; size: .; D: TRBD2; V: TRBV9; J: TRBJ2-1
DNA: TGTGCCAGCAGCGTAGAGACAGGGGACTTTCATAATTCACCCCTCCACTTT; CDR3: CASSVETGDFHNSPLHF; length: 17; size: .; D: TRBD1; V: TRBV9; J: TRBJ1-6
DNA: TGTGCCAGCAGTGAAGAGCAGGACAGGGAAAAACTGTTTTTT; CDR3: CASSEEQDREKLFF; length: 14; size: .; D: TRBD1; V: TRBV2; J: TRBJ1-4
DNA: TGCAGTGCTAGTAAGTTAGGGGGATCCTACGAGCAGTACTTC; CDR3: CSASKLGGSYEQYF; length: 14; size: .; D: .; V: TRBV20-1; J: TRBJ2-7
DNA: TGTGCCAGCAGCCAAGGTGTGTCGGGTGGCACAGATACGCAGTATTTT; CDR3: CASSQGVSGGTDTQYF; length: 16; size: once; D: .; V: TRBV3-1/TRBV3-2; J: TRBJ2-3
DNA: TGTGCCAGCAGCTCCAGACTATCTACAGCTCTGCAGTATTTT; CDR3: CASSSRLSTALQYF; length: 14; size: .; D: .; V: TRBV7-2; J: TRBJ2-3
DNA: TGTGCCAGCTCACAGCCGGGACAGGGGCCTTACAATGAGCAGTTCTTC; CDR3: CASSQPGQGPYNEQFF; length: 16; size: .; D: TRBD1; V: TRBV18; J: TRBJ2-1
DNA: TGCGCCAGCAGCTTACAGGGTAACAGTTCACCCCTCCACTTT; CDR3: CASSLQGNSSPLHF; length: 14; size: .; D: .; V: TRBV5-1; J: TRBJ1-6
DNA: TGTGCTAGCAGCTTAGTGGCTAGCGGGAGAGATACGCAGTATTTT; CDR3: CASSLVASGRDTQYF; length: 15; size: .; D: TRBD2; V: TRBV7-7; J: TRBJ2-3
DNA: TGTGCCAGTAGTATTGCGTTGCAGTACTTC; CDR3: CASSIALQYF; length: 10; size: .; D: .; V: TRBV19; J: TRBJ2-7
DNA: TGTGCCAGCTCACCAGCAGGGGGGAATTCCTACGAAGCTTTCTTT; CDR3: CASSPAGGNSYEAFF; length: 15; size: few; D: TRBD1; V: TRBV18; J: TRBJ1-1
DNA: TGTGCCATCAGTCCGACAGGGAAGGGCACCGGGGAGCTGTTTTTT; CDR3: CAISPTGKGTGELFF; length: 15; size: .; D: TRBD1; V: TRBV10-3; J: TRBJ2-2